This TCR beta chain is drawn from a study of shared clonotypes between healthy human individuals. Overall study context: The people who gave samples were a couple of women and a few men aged 18 to 49. CD4 naive cells filled three plates per donor, CD4 memory three, CD8 naive two and CD8 memory one. General study points: Generation of non-shared clonotypes was less probable than generation of clonotypes shared by all four donors.

With respect to this clone: The target antigen is unknown. This CDR3 is also generated by other DNA sequences in the sample.

Trimming removed 2 bases from V and 4 bases from J, with 7 bases in between. The CDR3 runs to 12 residues. The germline V gene encodes CDR1 SGDLS and CDR2 YYNGEE. The sorted-subset replicate PCRs were given 200 ng DNA, which is 30,000 or so T cell genomes. Repertoires were generated with immunoSEQ multiplex PCR, while TCRdb's copy carries only in-frame clones and drops some. Here the sample spans about 2.4 million clones, approximately 93% being singletons. V gene TRBV9 combines with J gene TRBJ2-7, with no clear D. The sample consisted of naive CD4+ T cells from PBMCs. Subset noted: CD45RA+ positively selected. This receptor was taken from a man aged 18 to 29 in good health. Some clones in this sample may be carry-over from other donors' samples. The CDR3 spells CASSVDGYEQYF. CDR3 nucleotide sequence: TGTGCCAGCAGCGTCGACGGTTACGAGCAGTACTTC.